This T cell receptor beta chain emerged from a study of blood T cells in healthy people across ages. A J-beta primer mix and a sample-barcoded 5' primer were used in a second PCR of about 7 to 12 cycles. TCRdb reprocessed the 5' RACE reads via MiXCR and lists one record per CDR3 protein. Altogether about 1.1 million distinct CDR3 sequences are present, 35% to 40% being singletons, with the ten largest covering about an eighth. Germline V gene lookup returns CDR1 SGHRS and CDR2 YFSETQ. This CDR3 contains 15 residues. V lost 4 bases to trimming and J lost 2 bases; unmatched junction nucleotides: 8. The V and J genes are TRBV5-1 and TRBJ2-5; 7 bases align to TRBD1. Sequenced input: blood. This receptor was obtained from a man younger than 35 in good health. CDR3 nucleotide sequence: TGCGCCAGCAGCCGATTCAGGGGGTCTCAAGAGACCCAGTACTTC. Its translation: CASSRFRGSQETQYF.